This TCR beta chain originates from a study of shared clonotypes between healthy human individuals (dated by TCRdb to 2020 to 2021). With regard to the full study: Three men and a couple of women, aged 18 to 49 years, made up the cohort. Libraries were prepared and TCR repertoires were sequenced by different laboratories using diverse techniques, in order to increase sequencing depth and limit assay-specific biases. Blood TCR repertoires of a handful of healthy adults were deeply sequenced to estimate repertoire size and the extent of clonotype sharing between individuals. Between about 0.85 and 10 billion PBMCs per donor were obtained by leukapheresis. For each donor, CD4 naive and CD4 memory were each run on three plates, CD8 naive on two plates, and CD8 memory on one plate. Overall study results and their limits: Sharing across a handful of donors was observed for about 5% of naive CD4, under 4% of naive CD8, 2% to 2.5% of memory CD4, and about 0.4% of memory CD8 clonotypes. The small number of donors limited the genetic and exposure-history diversity represented. Pairwise subsampling indicated that sequencing depth was expected to affect the degree of clonotype sharing among donors. Rarefaction of sorted-subset datasets indicated incomplete sequencing despite the large sequencing depth. Clonotypes shared by all four sorted-subset donors showed higher generation probabilities than non-shared clonotypes. Sampling was restricted to blood, and TCR repertoires in tissue are likely to differ from TCR repertoires in blood. Naive subsets generally had larger estimated clonotype richness than memory subsets did.

Using the deep immunoSEQ assay, TCR CDR3 regions were amplified from genomic DNA by multiplex PCR. Extracted genomic DNA from each cell subset was spread evenly across all wells of several immunoSEQ 96-well plates, with each plate serving as a replicate. For sorted subsets, approximately 200 ng of genomic DNA, equivalent to 25,000 to 30,000 T cell genomes, went into each replicate PCR. Purified libraries were measured with a Qubit 3.0 fluorometer, size-checked on a Bioanalyzer 2100, and measured again with the KAPA Library Quantification kit. Every immunoSEQ 96-well plate was sequenced on a dedicated single-read 150-cycle Illumina NextSeq 550 flow cell. In the source study's methods: Because the immunoSEQ output held only junctional sequences and lacked quality scores, the filtering could not match the filtering applied to full-length reads. Sequences were annotated with PyIR, a Python wrapper for IgBLAST v1.9, using IMGT germline references to assign V/J genes and CDR3. Reads were filtered out if the reads had weak V/J assignments (E-value above 1e-6), no CDR3, stop codons, out-of-frame junctions, or ambiguous translated residues. V3J clonotypes were defined as sequences sharing the same inferred V gene, J gene, and CDR3 amino acid sequence. Percentage overlap between repertoires was calculated by dividing the number of shared unique clonotypes by the size of the smaller repertoire. RTK rarefaction, the Chao1 estimator, and Recon v2.1 estimates of unobserved clonotypes were used to assess repertoire richness. For all TCRbeta clonotypes obtained by the gDNA method from a few donors, generation probabilities were computed with OLGA. Entries here come from immuneACCESS through TCRdb and include only in-frame sequences with V and J called. Some clones fail to appear in such tables; in the studies checked, an unresolved V gene covers under half of the shortfall, and the cause of the remainder is unknown. D and trimming come from the DNA, and the V and J calls and clone size come from that table. This sample has about 800,000 clones in its table, and roughly 96% of those were observed once. The ten largest clones capture about 0.25% of the sample.

Per the germline V gene (reference sequence), MNHEY is the CDR1 and SMNVEV is the CDR2. The CDR3 has 14 amino acids, counting the end cysteine and phenylalanine. Only the CDR3 DNA stays, 42 bases, in frame from base 1. Deletion took 1 base off V and 5 bases off J, with a span of 9 bases between the germline ends. CD8 naive samples were obtained by positive selection for CCR7 among CD45RO-negative cells, yielding a CD45RA+CCR7+ population from which TemRA cells were excluded. The donors were healthy, HIV-negative adults with no recently reported acute infections or vaccinations. Only Caucasian adults living in Nashville, Tennessee, USA were represented among the donors. After blood collection by leukapheresis, PBMCs were isolated using Ficoll-Histopaque density gradient centrifugation and then cryopreserved in the vapor phase of liquid nitrogen. Analytical flow cytometry was used to check the purity and quantity of each magnetically sorted T cell population. Each sorted fraction had its genomic DNA isolated and then quantified by UV absorbance on a Nanodrop 2000c.

With regard to this clone: Its specific antigen is unknown. It has no much larger one-base neighbor in the sample; base qualities were not kept.

Recombination linked TRBV27 to TRBJ1-5; confidence is insufficient to name the D gene. The source is a man between 25 and 39 years old in good health. Sequencing input: naive CD8+ T cells sorted from blood. Interpreted using the paper, the cell subset or site label stands for: CD45RA+CCR7+. The sequence in DNA is TGTGCCAGCAGTTTATGGGGTAGAGATCAGCCCCAGCATTTT. Translated, it reads CASSLWGRDQPQHF.